This T cell receptor beta chain was profiled in a study of shared clonotypes between healthy human individuals. The overall study: Plates per donor: three CD4 naive, three CD4 memory, two CD8 naive, one CD8 memory. Study observations and caveats: Having only a few donors restricted how much genetic and exposure-history diversity was captured. The four-donor shared clonotypes exceeded non-shared clonotypes in generation probability, with non-shared ones scoring lower.

The V and J ends lost 1 base and 3 bases, in that order; junction bases with no gene match: 14. The length of the CDR3 is 19 residues. Germline-derived CDR1 and CDR2 are MGHRA and YSYEKL. A word on this clone: No antigen is known for it.

Sequenced by immunoSEQ multiplex PCR; TCRdb stores in-frame clones only, minus some. The data show about 2 million clones, 85% to 95% seen once. The sequence was obtained from a man between 18 and 29 years old in good health. The rearrangement uses TRBV4-1 and TRBJ2-3, with TRBD2 matching over 9 bases. Sequencing input: naive CD4+ T cells sorted from blood. Documented subset: CD45RA+ positively selected. The CDR3 protein is CASSQGRVLSGSGTDTQYF. The DNA of the CDR3 is TGCGCCAGCAGCCAAGGCCGCGTTCTTAGCGGGAGTGGGACAGATACGCAGTATTTT.